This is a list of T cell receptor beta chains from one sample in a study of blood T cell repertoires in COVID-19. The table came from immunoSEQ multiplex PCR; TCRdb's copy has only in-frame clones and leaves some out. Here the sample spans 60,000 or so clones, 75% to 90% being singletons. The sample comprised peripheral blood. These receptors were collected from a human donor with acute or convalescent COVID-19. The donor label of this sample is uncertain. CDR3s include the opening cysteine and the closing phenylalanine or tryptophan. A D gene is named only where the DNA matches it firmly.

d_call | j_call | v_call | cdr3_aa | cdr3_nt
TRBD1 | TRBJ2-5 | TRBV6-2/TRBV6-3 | CASSPTQQGPIARETQYF | TGTGCCAGCAGCCCCACCCAACAGGGGCCTATCGCCAGGGAGACCCAGTACTTC
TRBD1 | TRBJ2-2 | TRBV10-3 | CATRQGANTGELFF | TGTGCCACCCGACAGGGTGCGAACACCGGGGAGCTGTTTTTT
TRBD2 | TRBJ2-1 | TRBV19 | CASRELAGTGNEQFF | TGTGCCAGTAGGGAACTAGCGGGGACTGGCAATGAGCAGTTCTTC
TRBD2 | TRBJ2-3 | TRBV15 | CATSTLLAQSTDTQYF | TGTGCCACCAGCACCTTACTAGCGCAGAGCACAGATACGCAGTATTTT
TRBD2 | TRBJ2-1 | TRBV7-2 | CASSSRVAGSEQFF | TGTGCCAGCAGCTCCCGGGTAGCGGGTAGCGAGCAGTTCTTC
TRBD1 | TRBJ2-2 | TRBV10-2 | CASLMGRDRLTGELFF | TGCGCCAGTCTTATGGGACGGGACAGATTGACCGGGGAGCTGTTTTTT
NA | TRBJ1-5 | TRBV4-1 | CASSPNPGTVGNQPQHF | TGCGCCAGCAGCCCGAACCCCGGGACTGTGGGGAATCAGCCCCAGCATTTT
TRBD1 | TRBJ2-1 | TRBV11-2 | CASSQNGGTGSNEQFF | TGTGCCAGCAGTCAGAATGGGGGGACAGGGAGCAATGAGCAGTTCTTC
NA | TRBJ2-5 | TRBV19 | CASRAGLGQETQYF | TGTGCCAGTAGGGCAGGGTTGGGCCAAGAGACCCAGTACTTC
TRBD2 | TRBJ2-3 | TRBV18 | CASKTSGGTDTQYF | TGTGCCAGCAAGACTAGCGGGGGGACAGATACGCAGTATTTT
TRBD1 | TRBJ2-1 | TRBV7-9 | CASSLIDPGQGQFF | TGTGCCAGCAGCTTAATAGACCCGGGACAGGGCCAGTTCTTC
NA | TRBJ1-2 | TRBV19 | CASSIGKQGGYTF | TGTGCCAGTAGTATAGGGAAGCAGGGTGGCTACACCTTC
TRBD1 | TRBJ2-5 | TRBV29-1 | CSVERDRDHQETQYF | TGCAGCGTTGAGAGAGACAGGGATCATCAAGAGACCCAGTACTTC